This T cell receptor (beta chain) was recovered during a study of identical twins. Overall study findings and caveats: Among beta out-of-frame sequences, excess sharing between twins appeared weaker. In cord blood, abundant beta clonotypes had fewer insertions; memory showed no trend. Out-of-frame alpha sequences common to twins exhibited an excess of low generation probability. Conclusions were based on cross-sectional statistical analysis, without following the same donors.

MiXCR, run by TCRdb on the 5' RACE reads, gives a single entry per CDR3 protein. The profile shows about 390,000 distinct CDR3 sequences, approximately 9.1% of them singletons. Only a few counts were recorded for this clonotype. Its antigen is not known. The CDR3 totals 16 residues. The germline gives CDR1 SGHDN, CDR2 FVKESK. Trimming took 0 bases from V and 2 from J; bases not matched to a gene: 5. This clonotype was sampled from a woman in her 50s in good health. This sequence joins TRBV14 and TRBJ2-3, with 7 nucleotides matching TRBD1. The sequenced sample was naive T cells sorted from blood. The DNA of the CDR3 is TGTGCCAGCAGCCAAGATATAGGGGGCACCACAGATACGCAGTATTTT. Residues: CASSQDIGGTTDTQYF.